A single sample gave rise to the 26 T cell receptor beta chains below, sequenced in a study of CD8 T cells in ankylosing spondylitis. Each CDR3 protein is one row after TCRdb ran MiXCR on the 5' RACE reads. This table holds approximately 340,000 distinct CDR3 sequences, roughly 15% found once. Input material: blood, either unsorted or a sorted T cell fraction (not recorded which). These receptors originate from a male donor with ankylosing spondylitis or in good health (not recorded which).

The V gene is TRBV10-3, the J gene TRBJ2-7; TRBD1 aligns across 10 bases. Unmatched junction bases numbered 4, after V lost 5 bases and J lost 3 bases. Germline V CDR1 and CDR2: ENHRY, SYGVKD. CDR3 length equals 14 residues. The CDR3 DNA sequence: TGTGCCATCAGTCAGGACAGGGGGAGCTACGAGCAGTACTTC. Translating it yields CAISQDRGSYEQYF.

This clonotype has only a few counts. The chain joins TRBV29-1 to TRBJ2-3, with D possibly being TRBD1 or TRBD2 (5 bases each). CDR1 and CDR2 (germline): SQVTM, ANQGSEA. V was cut by 7 bases and J by 5 bases, with 16 bases left in between. This CDR3 is built from 13 residues. The CDR3 region is CSGGNRRGDTQYF. The CDR3 DNA reads TGCAGCGGGGGGAACAGGCGAGGAGATACGCAGTATTTT.

The rearrangement links TRBV12-3 or TRBV12-4 to TRBJ1-2; D is unclear. V lost 7 bases, J lost 8 bases, and 14 bases lay in between. The CDR3 covers 12 residues. The DNA of the CDR3 is TGTGCCAGCACCATCGGTTCGGGGGGCTACACCTTC. Protein: CASTIGSGGYTF.

This clonotype was recorded a few times. The chain couples TRBV3-1 to TRBJ2-2; D unresolved. The germline CDR1 and CDR2 sequences are LGHDT and YNNKEL (reference sequence). This CDR3 has 12 residues. Deletions cut 1 base from V and 4 bases from J, with 1 base between. CDR3 bases: TGTGCCAGCAGCCAAGTCACCGGGGAGCTGTTTTTT. Protein: CASSQVTGELFF.

This clonotype was recorded a few times. The chain recombines TRBV6-5 with TRBJ2-2; D unclear. CDR1 and CDR2 from the germline V gene are MNHEY and SVGAGI. There are 12 residues in the CDR3. The V end lost 2 bases, the J end lost 7 bases, and 5 bases lay between the germline ends. The CDR3 loop reads CASSYGFGELFF. Here the CDR3 DNA reads TGTGCCAGCAGTTACGGGTTCGGGGAGCTGTTTTTT.

As regards this clonotype: The CDR3 does not close with the conserved phenylalanine or tryptophan, likely indicating a read error. The chain uses TRBV27 and TRBJ1-1, with TRBD1 matching 9 bases. This CDR3 comprises 15 residues. Germline CDR1 is MNHEY and CDR2 is SMNVEV (reference sequence). V gave up 4 bases and J gave up 5 bases; unmatched junction bases: 8. Written as DNA, the CDR3 is TGTGCCAGCAGTTCCACAGGGGGCGAAGGGACTGAAGCTTTCCTT. It translates to CASSSTGGEGTEAFL.

The CDR3: CAWRKLRGQGGELFF. The CDR3, as DNA: TGTGCCTGGAGAAAATTGAGGGGTCAAGGCGGGGAGCTGTTTTTT. The chain has TRBV30 and TRBJ2-2; D is perhaps TRBD1 or TRBD2 (5 bases each). Per germline, CDR1 GTSNPN and CDR2 SVGIG (reference sequence). The ends were cut back, 3 bases at V and 7 bases at J, with 18 bases in the middle. The CDR3 has 15 residues.

In this sample, this clonotype turned up a few times. The V and J genes are TRBV7-2 and TRBJ1-2; D remains ambiguous. The V gene lost 3 bases and the J gene lost 4 bases, with 15 bases spanning the gap. The CDR3 length is 15 residues. The germline gives CDR1 SGHTA, CDR2 FQGNSA. The DNA of the CDR3 is TGTGCCAGCAGCTTTGAAGCCTCGACTTCCTATGGCTACACCTTC. Protein: CASSFEASTSYGYTF.

This chain joins TRBV2 and TRBJ2-7; D might be TRBD2 (6 bases). From germline, CDR1 is SNHLY and CDR2 FYNNEI. V shed 5 bases and J shed 7 bases, with 15 bases lying between them. This CDR3 is built from 13 residues. The CDR3 DNA follows: TGTGCCAGCAGTCTCGGGGGATCTCGGGAGCAGTACTTC. This translates into CASSLGGSREQYF.

In DNA, the CDR3 is TGCAGTGCTAGAGACGGTTCGGGATCGTCTGAAGCTTTCTTT. This encodes CSARDGSGSSEAFF. This chain links TRBV20-1 with TRBJ1-1; no reliable D call. This CDR3 is built from 14 residues. Germline V gene data show CDR1 as DFQATT and CDR2 as SNEGSKA (reference sequence). Trimming left V 0 bases short and J 6 bases short, with 14 bases between.

The table lists this clonotype with a few counts. V is TRBV7-2 and J is TRBJ1-5; D is uncertain. CDR3 length: 14 residues. CDR1 SGHTA and CDR2 FQGNSA come from the germline V gene. Trimming took off 5 bases at V and 2 bases at J, with 10 bases between the two ends. The CDR3 here is CASSLASGNQPQHF. CDR3 coding DNA: TGTGCCAGCAGCCTCGCGTCAGGCAATCAGCCCCAGCATTTT. Full variable domain (missing parts from reference TRBV7-2 and TRBJ1-5): GAGVSQSPSNKVTEKGKDVELRCDPISGHTALYWYRQSLGQGLEFLIYFQGNSAPDKSGLPSDRFSAERTGGSVSTLTIQRTQQEDSAVYLCASSLASGNQPQHFGDGTRLSIL.

The CDR3 here is CASSQLRTGRVGELFF. DNA for the CDR3: TGTGCCAGCAGTCAACTTAGGACAGGGAGGGTAGGGGAGCTGTTTTTT. The V and J genes are TRBV27 and TRBJ2-2; weak D call: TRBD1 (8 bases). CDR1 is MNHEY and CDR2 is SMNVEV in the germline V gene (reference sequence). V was shortened by 5 bases and J by 8 bases, with 21 bases between the two germline ends. CDR3 size: 16 residues.

This clonotype came up many times. The rearrangement uses TRBV5-1 and TRBJ1-1; 7 bases align to TRBD1. V lost 4 bases and J lost 1; bases outside the gene matches: 4. The CDR3 consists of 14 residues. Germline V gene data show CDR1 as SGHRS and CDR2 as YFSETQ. DNA of the CDR3: TGCGCCAGCAGCGCCCGACAGGGGAACACTGAAGCTTTCTTT. Translation: CASSARQGNTEAFF.

This chain uses TRBV10-3 with TRBJ2-5, with 10 bases that match TRBD1. Germline V gene sequence: CDR1 ENHRY, CDR2 SYGVKD. This CDR3 spans 14 amino acids. With V trimmed by 6 bases and J by 5 bases, 6 bases remained unmatched. The CDR3 DNA follows: TGTGCCATCAGGGGGACAGGGGAGTCCGAGACCCAGTACTTC. As protein: CAIRGTGESETQYF.

The V gene is TRBV20-1, the J gene TRBJ1-4; 10 positions agree with TRBD1. The CDR3 loop spans 16 amino acids. Germline CDR1 and CDR2: DFQATT and SNEGSKA (reference sequence). V shed 2 bases, J shed 5 bases, and the junction held 8 bases outside the gene matches. As DNA, the CDR3 is TGCAGTGCTAGACGAATTCCGGGACAGGGGAATGAAAAACTGTTTTTT. Translating it yields CSARRIPGQGNEKLFF.

This clonotype was detected ten times or more. The chain carries TRBV12-3 or TRBV12-4 and TRBJ1-1, with D unresolved. Trimming took 2 bases from V and 0 from J, leaving 7 bases between them. This CDR3 region has 14 residues. The chain's CDR3 is CASSLPGMNTEAFF. The DNA for the CDR3 is TGTGCCAGCAGTTTACCTGGGATGAACACTGAAGCTTTCTTT.

This clonotype was detected a few times. CDR3 nucleotide sequence: TGTGCCAGCAGCCTCACATTGGCGGGAAACTACGAGCAGTACTTC. Translated, it gives CASSLTLAGNYEQYF. This sequence joins TRBV4-2 and TRBJ2-7, with D possibly being TRBD2 (6 bases). Trimming cost V 4 bases and J 3 bases, with 16 bases left between them. Germline lookup yields CDR1 LGHNA and CDR2 YNFKEQ. CDR3 length equals 15 residues.

This clonotype was seen more than once but under ten times. The rearrangement uses TRBV4-1 and TRBJ2-7; 8 bases align to TRBD1. In germline, CDR1 is MGHRA, CDR2 YSYEKL. The V and J ends lost 5 bases and 1 base, in that order; junction bases with no gene match: 10. The CDR3 loop spans 16 amino acids. The CDR3 DNA is TGCGCCAGCAGCTTGATTACCGGGACAGGTTCCTACGAGCAGTACTTC. Translation: CASSLITGTGSYEQYF.

In its sample, this clonotype was seen a few times. The rearrangement links TRBV5-1 to TRBJ1-1; the D is unclear. The CDR3 totals 15 residues. Trimming took off 0 bases at V and 9 bases at J, with 18 bases between the two ends. Looked up from germline, CDR1 is SGHRS and CDR2 is YFSETQ. In DNA, the CDR3 is TGCGCCAGCAGCTTGGGCGGCAAGTCGAACCTCCAAGCTTTCTTT. Its translation is CASSLGGKSNLQAFF.

This clonotype was detected many times. The V and J genes are TRBV5-6 and TRBJ1-1; TRBD1 aligns across 8 bases. J was trimmed by 4 bases and V by 0 bases; bases with no gene match: 2. This CDR3 has 14 amino acids. Germline loops: CDR1 SGHDT, CDR2 YYEEEE. The chain's CDR3 is CASSLGDRGTEAFF. The CDR3 bases are TGTGCCAGCAGCTTGGGAGACAGGGGCACTGAAGCTTTCTTT.

This clonotype occurred a few times. This chain connects TRBV4-2 to TRBJ2-3; possibly TRBD2 for D (6 bases). The V end lost 1 base, the J end lost 4 bases, and 12 bases lay between the germline ends. Germline V CDR1 and CDR2: LGHNA, YNFKEQ. CDR3 length equals 15 residues. The CDR3 loop is CASSQVSGGSDTQYF. In DNA form, the CDR3 reads TGTGCCAGCAGCCAAGTATCCGGGGGATCAGATACGCAGTATTTT.

In DNA, the CDR3 is TGCGCCAGCAGCTTGATGTTAGACACTGAAGCTTTCTTT. Its protein product is CASSLMLDTEAFF. The gene calls are TRBV5-1 and TRBJ1-1, with unresolved D. CDR1 and CDR2 (germline): SGHRS, YFSETQ. Trimming took off 1 base at V and 3 bases at J, with 7 bases between the two ends. This CDR3 is 13 amino acids long.

V and J are TRBV5-1 and TRBJ2-1, with 7 nucleotides matching TRBD2. Germline V gene data show CDR1 as SGHRS and CDR2 as YFSETQ. This CDR3 is built from 14 residues. Trimming at V came to 4 bases and at J to 9 bases, leaving 10 bases not matched to a gene. The CDR3 sequence: CASSGLGSGAEQFF. The CDR3 DNA sequence: TGCGCCAGCAGCGGTTTGGGGAGCGGGGCTGAGCAGTTCTTC.

This clonotype occurred a few times. This chain uses TRBV19 with TRBJ2-1; 9 positions match TRBD2. The CDR3 has 16 residues. From germline, CDR1 is LNHDA and CDR2 SQIVND (reference sequence). With V trimmed by 7 bases and J by 0 bases, 7 bases remained unmatched. The CDR3 region is CASNGRREGSYNEQFF. In nucleotides, the CDR3 is TGTGCCAGTAATGGGAGGCGGGAGGGCTCCTACAATGAGCAGTTCTTC.

The gene calls are TRBV20-1 and TRBJ2-2; 10 bases map to TRBD2. CDR3 length equals 15 residues. Trimming cost V 3 bases and J 1 base; bases outside gene matches: 2. Per the germline V gene, CDR1 is DFQATT and CDR2 is SNEGSKA (reference sequence). CDR3 sequence reads: CSASSGGGNTGELFF. The CDR3 DNA follows: TGCAGTGCTAGCAGCGGGGGGGGGAACACCGGGGAGCTGTTTTTT.

This clonotype was detected a few times. The chain has TRBV4-1 and TRBJ2-2; D may correspond to TRBD1 or TRBD2 (7 bases each). In germline, CDR1 is MGHRA, CDR2 YSYEKL. The CDR3 totals 16 residues. V gave up 0 bases and J gave up 4 bases, with 12 bases separating them. CDR3 DNA: TGCGCCAGCAGCCAAGAAGCAGGGGGGGTCACCGGGGAGCTGTTTTTT. It specifies CASSQEAGGVTGELFF.